This T cell receptor (beta chain) was retrieved from a study of shared clonotypes between healthy human individuals (TCRdb year 2020). Notes on the research overall: A few men and two women, aged 18 to 49 years, made up the cohort. For each donor, three plates each were used for CD4 naive and CD4 memory, two plates were used for CD8 naive, and one plate was used for CD8 memory. Between about 0.9 and 8.9 billion PBMCs per donor were obtained by leukapheresis. To estimate repertoire size and how much clonotype sharing occurs between individuals, the study deeply sequenced the blood TCR repertoires of five healthy adults. To increase sequencing depth and limit assay-specific biases, different laboratories used diverse techniques to prepare libraries and sequence TCR repertoires.

Healthy HIV-negative adults with no recently reported acute infections or vaccinations were included as donors. Every donor was a Caucasian adult residing in Nashville, Tennessee, USA. CD4+ T cells were enriched through magnetic negative selection, after which naive cells were positively selected on CD45RA and the remaining negative fraction served as the memory subset. Blood was obtained by leukapheresis, after which PBMCs were separated by Ficoll-Histopaque density gradient centrifugation and cryopreserved in liquid nitrogen vapor phase. Analytical flow cytometry was used to check the purity and quantity of each magnetically sorted T cell population. From each sorted fraction, genomic DNA was isolated and quantified by UV absorbance on a Nanodrop 2000c. Here is what the overall study found, with its caveats: About 5% of naive CD4, 3% to 3.5% of naive CD8, roughly 2.5% of memory CD4, and about 0.4% of memory CD8 clonotypes were shared across four donors. Based on pairwise subsampling, the degree of clonotype sharing among donors was expected to be affected by sequencing depth. Sampling was limited to blood, and TCR repertoires in tissue likely differ from TCR repertoires in blood. Incomplete sequencing was indicated by rarefaction of sorted-subset datasets, despite the large sequencing depth. Compared with non-shared clonotypes, the clonotypes found in all four sorted-subset donors had higher generation probabilities. Larger estimated clonotype richness was generally found for naive subsets than for memory subsets. The genetic and exposure-history diversity represented was limited by the small number of donors.

Reading the germline V gene gives CDR1 MDHEN and CDR2 SYDVKM. The CDR3 spans 13 residues, from the cysteine through the phenylalanine. The entry retains the CDR3 DNA only, 39 bases that are in frame from base 1. The germline ends are 15 bases apart after V is trimmed by 8 bases and J by 5 bases. To note about this clone: The specificity of this receptor is unknown. No base quality values were provided; no much bigger clone lies one nucleotide off.

TCR CDR3 regions were amplified from genomic DNA by multiplex PCR using the deep immunoSEQ assay. Genomic DNA extracted from each cell subset was distributed evenly over all wells of several immunoSEQ 96-well plates, and each plate served as one replicate. For sorted subsets, each replicate PCR was loaded with 200 ng genomic DNA, equivalent to some 27,000 T cell genomes. Purified libraries were quantified with a Qubit 3.0 fluorometer, sized on a Bioanalyzer 2100, and re-quantified with the KAPA Library Quantification kit. A separate single-read 150-cycle Illumina NextSeq 550 flow cell was used to sequence each immunoSEQ 96-well plate. From the authors' description of their analysis: Because only junctional sequences without quality scores were contained in the immunoSEQ output, filtering matching that applied to full-length reads could not be performed. Sequences were annotated with PyIR, a Python wrapper for IgBLAST v1.9, and V/J genes and CDR3 were assigned using IMGT germline references. Reads with weak V/J assignments (E-value above 1e-6), missing CDR3, stop codons, out-of-frame junctions, or ambiguous translated residues were removed. V3J clonotypes were defined as sequences sharing the same inferred V gene, J gene, and CDR3 amino acid sequence. Percentage overlap between repertoires was computed as shared unique clonotypes divided by the size of the smaller repertoire. Repertoire richness was assessed with RTK rarefaction, the Chao1 estimator, and Recon v2.1 estimates of unobserved clonotypes. Generation probabilities were computed with OLGA for all TCRbeta clonotypes obtained by the gDNA method from several donors. TCRdb re-hosts the immuneACCESS table, in-frame sequences only. Its copies lack some clones; in the studies checked, an unresolved V gene accounts for under half of them, and the cause for the rest is not known. V and J calls and clone size are as listed in that table; D and trimming were resolved from the DNA. The sample table holds some 2,400,000 clones, of which 90% to 96% were seen once. Approximately 0.13% of the sample goes to the ten largest clones.

The sequence came from a young man in good health. The sample comprised naive CD4+ T cells sorted from blood. The cell subset or site label of this sample denotes: CD45RA+ positively selected. The chain joins TRBV28 to TRBJ1-1; matching of 5 bases hints at TRBD1 as the D gene. The nucleotide sequence reads TGTGCCAGCGTGTCGGGTGGGGGGACTGAAGCTTTCTTT. This codes for CASVSGGGTEAFF.